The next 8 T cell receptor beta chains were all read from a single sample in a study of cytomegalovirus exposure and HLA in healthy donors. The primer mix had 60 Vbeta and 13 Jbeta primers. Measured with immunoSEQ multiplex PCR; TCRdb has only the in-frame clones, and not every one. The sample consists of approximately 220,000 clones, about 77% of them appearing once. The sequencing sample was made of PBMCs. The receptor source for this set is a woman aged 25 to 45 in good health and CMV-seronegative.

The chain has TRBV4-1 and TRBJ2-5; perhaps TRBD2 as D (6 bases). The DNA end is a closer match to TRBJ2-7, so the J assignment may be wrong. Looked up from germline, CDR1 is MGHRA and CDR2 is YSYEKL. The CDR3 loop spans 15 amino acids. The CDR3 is CASSQSTSSSYEQYF. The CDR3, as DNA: TGCGCCAGCAGCCAAAGCACTAGCAGCTCCTACGAGCAGTACTTC.

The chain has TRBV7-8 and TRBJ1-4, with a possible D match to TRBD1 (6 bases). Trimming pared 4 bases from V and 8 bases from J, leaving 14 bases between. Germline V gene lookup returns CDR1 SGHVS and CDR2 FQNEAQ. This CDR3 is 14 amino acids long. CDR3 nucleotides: TGTGCCAGCAGCTCCGAGACAGGCTACGAAAAACTGTTTTTT. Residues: CASSSETGYEKLFF.

The chain's CDR3 is CASSPPIGGNTGELFF. In nucleotides, the CDR3 is TGTGCCAGCTCACCACCGATCGGGGGAAACACCGGGGAGCTGTTTTTT. The V and J genes are TRBV18 and TRBJ2-2; D may be TRBD2 (6 bases). Trimming shortened V by 0 bases and J by 2 bases, and 10 bases separated the two germline ends. Germline CDR1 reads KGHSH; CDR2 reads LQKENI. The CDR3 has 16 amino acids.

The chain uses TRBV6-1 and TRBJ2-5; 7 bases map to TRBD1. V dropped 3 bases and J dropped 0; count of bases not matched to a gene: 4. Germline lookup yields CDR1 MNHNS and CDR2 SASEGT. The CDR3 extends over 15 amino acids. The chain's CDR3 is CASSEPTGYQETQYF. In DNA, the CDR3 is TGTGCCAGCAGTGAGCCGACAGGGTACCAAGAGACCCAGTACTTC.

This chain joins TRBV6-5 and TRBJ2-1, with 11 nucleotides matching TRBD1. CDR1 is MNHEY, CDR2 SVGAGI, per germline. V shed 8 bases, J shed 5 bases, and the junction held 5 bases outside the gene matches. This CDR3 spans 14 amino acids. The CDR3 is CASFGQGADNEQFF. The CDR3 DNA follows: TGTGCCAGCTTTGGACAGGGGGCCGACAATGAGCAGTTCTTC.

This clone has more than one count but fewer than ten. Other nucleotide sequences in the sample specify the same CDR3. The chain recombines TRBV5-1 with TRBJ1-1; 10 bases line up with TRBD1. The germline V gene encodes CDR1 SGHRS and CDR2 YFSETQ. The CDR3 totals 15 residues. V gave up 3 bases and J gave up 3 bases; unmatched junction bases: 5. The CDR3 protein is CASSWGGTGDTEAFF. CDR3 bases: TGCGCCAGCAGCTGGGGCGGGACAGGGGACACTGAAGCTTTCTTT. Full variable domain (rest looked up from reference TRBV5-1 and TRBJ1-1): KAGVTQTPRYLIKTRGQQVTLSCSPISGHRSVSWYQQTPGQGLQFLFEYFSETQRNKGNFPGRFSGRQFSNSRSEMNVSTLELGDSALYLCASSWGGTGDTEAFFGQGTRLTVV.

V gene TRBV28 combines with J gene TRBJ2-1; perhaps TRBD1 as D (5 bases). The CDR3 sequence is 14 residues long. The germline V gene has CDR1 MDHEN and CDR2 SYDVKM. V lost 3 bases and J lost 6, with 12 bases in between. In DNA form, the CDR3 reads TGTGCCAGCAGTTTTGGGGCCTTACTCAATGAGCAGTTCTTC. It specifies CASSFGALLNEQFF.

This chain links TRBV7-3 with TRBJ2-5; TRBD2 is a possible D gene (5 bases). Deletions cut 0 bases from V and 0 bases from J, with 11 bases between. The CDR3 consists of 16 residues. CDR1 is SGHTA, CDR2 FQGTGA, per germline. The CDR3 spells CASSLTGLSYQETQYF. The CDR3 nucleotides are TGTGCCAGCAGCTTAACCGGACTTTCGTACCAAGAGACCCAGTACTTC.